Shown below are 24 T cell receptor beta chains from a single sample sequenced in a study of blood T cell repertoires in COVID-19. Sequencing was performed with immunoSEQ multiplex PCR; in TCRdb, only in-frame clones are kept and a portion is missing. The table shows roughly 200,000 clones, with about 88% occurring only once. Sequenced input: peripheral blood. The receptors derive from a woman in her thirties or forties who had recovered from COVID-19.

This clone was seen only once. The chain has TRBV19 and TRBJ2-2; D is perhaps TRBD1 (5 bases). The CDR3 contains 14 residues. V lost 11 bases and J lost 2, with 15 bases in between. Germline V lookup: CDR1 LNHDA, CDR2 SQIVND (reference sequence). CDR3 DNA: TGTGCCTCAAACAGGCGGCAAAACACCGGGGAGCTGTTTTTT. Its translation: CASNRRQNTGELFF.

V usage is TRBV7-3 and J usage is TRBJ2-7, with D tentatively TRBD1 (6 bases). The V end lost 2 bases, the J end lost 5 bases, and 10 bases lay between the germline ends. The CDR3 is made up of 13 amino acids. Germline CDR1 reads SGHTA; CDR2 reads FQGTGA. The CDR3 loop reads CASSLLPGDEQYF. For the CDR3, the DNA is TGTGCCAGCAGCTTACTCCCAGGGGACGAGCAGTACTTC.

V gene TRBV6-5 combines with J gene TRBJ1-1, with D possibly matching TRBD1 (5 bases). Trimming shortened V by 0 bases and J by 4 bases, and 12 bases separated the two germline ends. The germline CDR1 and CDR2 sequences are MNHEY and SVGAGI. The CDR3 is made up of 15 amino acids. In nucleotides, the CDR3 is TGTGCCAGCAGTTACTCGATTTCGGGGGGCACTGAAGCTTTCTTT. This gives the protein CASSYSISGGTEAFF.

The rearrangement links TRBV28 to TRBJ1-1, with TRBD1 matching 12 bases. CDR1 is MDHEN, CDR2 SYDVKM, per germline. Trimming took 2 bases from V and 4 from J; bases not matched to a gene: 5. There are 16 residues in the CDR3. This chain's CDR3 is CASSLAGTGGGTEAFF. The CDR3 DNA is TGTGCCAGCAGTTTAGCCGGGACAGGGGGCGGCACTGAAGCTTTCTTT.

The J gene is TRBJ2-7, the V gene TRBV3-1 (or the pseudogene TRBV3-2); TRBD1 might be the D (5 bases). The CDR3 has 17 amino acids. V was pared by 2 bases and J by 0 bases, with 17 bases between. The germline gives CDR1 LGHDT, CDR2 YNNKEL (reference sequence). The CDR3 reads CASSQFTTGAYSYEQYF. The CDR3 nucleotides read TGTGCCAGCAGCCAATTCACCACAGGAGCCTACTCCTACGAGCAGTACTTC.

V usage is TRBV5-1 and J usage is TRBJ2-3; 12 bases agree with TRBD2. Trimming cost V 2 bases and J 0 bases; bases outside gene matches: 10. This CDR3 has 19 residues. Germline V gene data show CDR1 as SGHRS and CDR2 as YFSETQ. Here the CDR3 DNA reads TGCGCCAGCAGCTTTATACCCCGACTAGCGGGAGTGAGCACAGATACGCAGTATTTT. Translating gives CASSFIPRLAGVSTDTQYF. The full variable domain, completed using reference TRBV5-1 and TRBJ2-3, is KAGVTQTPRYLIKTRGQQVTLSCSPISGHRSVSWYQQTPGQGLQFLFEYFSETQRNKGNFPGRFSGRQFSNSRSEMNVSTLELGDSALYLCASSFIPRLAGVSTDTQYFGPGTRLTVL.

The chain carries TRBV7-2 and TRBJ1-1, with a weak D call TRBD1 (5 bases). Germline CDR1 is SGHTA and CDR2 is FQGNSA. V lost 3 bases to trimming and J lost 1 base, with 12 bases between them. This CDR3 is built from 15 residues. As DNA, the CDR3 is TGTGCCAGCAGCTTGGTGGGGGGGGAGAACACTGAAGCTTTCTTT. Protein sequence: CASSLVGGENTEAFF.

V and J are TRBV29-1 and TRBJ1-1; 7 bases are shared with TRBD1. V was pared by 6 bases and J by 6 bases, with 10 bases of the junction left unmatched. CDR3 size: 13 residues. CDR1 is SQVTM, CDR2 ANQGSEA, per germline. The CDR3 DNA reads as TGCAGCGTCTCGGGACAGATGAGCTCTGAAGCTTTCTTT. Amino acids: CSVSGQMSSEAFF.

The gene calls are TRBV15 and TRBJ2-7; 7 positions match TRBD1. The germline V gene encodes CDR1 LNHNV and CDR2 YYDKDF (reference sequence). The CDR3 has 15 residues. Trimming took 5 bases from V and 0 from J; bases not matched to a gene: 7. This chain's CDR3 is CATSLSQGLSYEQYF. The CDR3, as DNA: TGTGCCACCAGCCTTTCACAGGGGCTCTCCTACGAGCAGTACTTC.

The chain recombines TRBV7-8 with TRBJ2-7; a weak D match, TRBD2 (6 bases). CDR3 size: 16 residues. V gave up 0 bases and J gave up 3 bases, with 15 bases separating them. Germline loops: CDR1 SGHVS, CDR2 FQNEAQ. For the CDR3, the DNA is TGTGCCAGCAGCTTAGCGGAGGGAGGAGGGAACTACGAGCAGTACTTC. It encodes CASSLAEGGGNYEQYF.

The rearrangement links TRBV5-1 to TRBJ2-5; D is possibly TRBD1 (6 bases). The CDR3 is 15 residues long. The ends were cut back, 4 bases at V and 4 bases at J, with 17 bases in the middle. Per the germline V gene, CDR1 is SGHRS and CDR2 is YFSETQ. DNA for the CDR3: TGCGCCAGCAGCCCGACTACAGGGTTCGGAGAGACCCAGTACTTC. This translates into CASSPTTGFGETQYF.

The gene calls are TRBV27 and TRBJ2-1; 14 bases line up with TRBD2. The germline gives CDR1 MNHEY, CDR2 SMNVEV (reference sequence). This CDR3 spans 17 amino acids. Unmatched junction bases numbered 16, after V lost 6 bases and J lost 12 bases. CDR3 loop: CASSGTSGRLLYIRQFF. DNA of the CDR3: TGTGCCAGCAGCGGGACTAGCGGGAGATTGCTCTACATAAGGCAGTTCTTC.

The rearrangement uses TRBV5-6 and TRBJ1-5; perhaps TRBD1 as D (5 bases). Germline CDR1 reads SGHDT; CDR2 reads YYEEEE. Trimming stripped 3 bases from V and 3 bases from J, with 7 bases between. This CDR3 comprises 13 residues. CDR3 in amino acids: CASSSGLNQPQHF. DNA for the CDR3: TGTGCCAGCAGCTCGGGACTCAATCAGCCCCAGCATTTT.

V is TRBV6-2 or TRBV6-3 and J is TRBJ2-7; TRBD2 agrees at 13 bases. J gave up 2 bases and V 6 bases, and 16 bases lay outside the gene matches. There are 19 residues in the CDR3. The germline gives CDR1 MNHEY, CDR2 SVGEGT. The CDR3 spells CASSLARTSGRARPYEQYF. Written as DNA, the CDR3 is TGTGCCAGCAGCCTCGCGAGGACTAGCGGGAGAGCGAGGCCCTACGAGCAGTACTTC.

The chain is built from TRBV11-2 and TRBJ2-7; TRBD1 matches at 8 bases. Trimming removed 5 bases from V and 8 bases from J; junction bases left unmatched: 11. Germline CDR1 is SGHAT and CDR2 is FQNNGV. This CDR3 is 14 amino acids long. This CDR3 reads CASSLGQGTTKQYF. CDR3 sequence (DNA): TGTGCCAGCAGCCTCGGACAGGGTACTACGAAGCAGTACTTC. The complete variable domain, with remaining parts taken from reference TRBV11-2 and TRBJ2-7, reads EAGVAQSPRYKIIEKRQSVAFWCNPISGHATLYWYQQILGQGPKLLIQFQNNGVVDDSQLPKDRFSAERLKGVDSTLKIQPAKLEDSAVYLCASSLGQGTTKQYFGPGTRLTVT.

This chain connects TRBV27 to TRBJ1-2; 9 bases match TRBD1. The CDR3 extends over 13 amino acids. Germline CDR1 is MNHEY and CDR2 is SMNVEV (reference sequence). The J segment lost 8 bases and the V segment lost 5 bases, leaving 6 bases of the junction unmatched. CDR3 nucleotide sequence: TGTGCCAGCAGTCACAGGGGGCTGAAAGGCTACACCTTC. Amino acids: CASSHRGLKGYTF.

The chain joins TRBV30 to TRBJ2-1; 9 positions match TRBD1. Germline V gene data show CDR1 as GTSNPN and CDR2 as SVGIG (reference sequence). Trimming removed 7 bases from V and 3 bases from J; junction bases left unmatched: 4. This CDR3 spans 13 amino acids. The CDR3 nucleotides are TGTGCCTACCGGGACAGGGACTACAATGAGCAGTTCTTC. It encodes CAYRDRDYNEQFF.

The chain couples TRBV28 to TRBJ1-1; 8 bases fit TRBD1. Trimming at V came to 4 bases and at J to 3 bases, leaving 4 bases not matched to a gene. The CDR3 has 14 amino acids. Germline values: CDR1 MDHEN, CDR2 SYDVKM. CDR3: CASSSAGGYTEAFF. Written as DNA, the CDR3 is TGTGCCAGCAGTTCGGCAGGGGGCTACACTGAAGCTTTCTTT.

This chain connects TRBV19 to TRBJ2-3; possible D gene TRBD1, 6 bases. Germline V lookup: CDR1 LNHDA, CDR2 SQIVND (reference sequence). CDR3 length: 13 residues. Trimming stripped 4 bases from V and 8 bases from J, with 13 bases between. The CDR3 reads CASSTTGPGTQYF. The CDR3 DNA reads as TGTGCCAGTAGTACTACAGGGCCAGGTACGCAGTATTTT. The whole variable domain, remainder taken from reference TRBV19 and TRBJ2-3, is DGGITQSPKYLFRKEGQNVTLSCEQNLNHDAMYWYRQDPGQGLRLIYYSQIVNDFQKGDIAEGYSVSREKKESFPLTVTSAQKNPTAFYLCASSTTGPGTQYFGPGTRLTVL.

V and J are TRBV7-2 and TRBJ2-7, with 9 bases aligning to TRBD2. Germline CDR1 reads SGHTA; CDR2 reads FQGNSA. The CDR3 is 15 residues long. The V and J ends lost 3 bases and 4 bases, in that order; junction bases with no gene match: 7. Written as DNA, the CDR3 is TGTGCCAGCAGCTTCACTAGCGGGCCTTCTTACGAGCAGTACTTC. Protein sequence: CASSFTSGPSYEQYF.

The chain carries TRBV29-1 and TRBJ2-7; 7 bases align to TRBD2. Germline CDR1 reads SQVTM; CDR2 reads ANQGSEA. This CDR3 contains 13 residues. Trimming took 5 bases from V and 2 from J; bases not matched to a gene: 6. For the CDR3, the DNA is TGCAGCGTTAATCAAGGACTAGCCTACGAGCAGTACTTC. It yields the protein CSVNQGLAYEQYF.

This clone has just one count. J is TRBJ2-7 and V is TRBV4-1; tentatively, D is TRBD2 (5 bases). CDR1 is MGHRA, CDR2 YSYEKL, per germline. The V end lost 3 bases, the J end lost 3 bases, and 15 bases lay between the germline ends. The CDR3 is 15 amino acids. Here the CDR3 reads CASSQGTSELYEQYF. The CDR3 coding sequence is TGCGCCAGCAGCCAGGGTACTAGTGAGCTCTACGAGCAGTACTTC.

J is TRBJ2-5 and V is TRBV28, with 11 bases aligning to TRBD2. Losses at the gene ends were 6 bases for V and 5 bases for J; bases not matched to a gene: 11. CDR1 and CDR2 (germline): MDHEN, SYDVKM. This CDR3 region has 16 residues. DNA for the CDR3: TGTGCCAGCAGCACTTCAGTAGCGGGAGGGGGGGAGACCCAGTACTTC. As protein: CASSTSVAGGGETQYF.

The V call is TRBV6-5, the J call TRBJ2-7, with TRBD1 identical over 7 bases. Germline V lookup: CDR1 MNHEY, CDR2 SVGAGI. The CDR3 spans 13 residues. With 0 bases clipped from V and 9 bases from J, the junction kept 5 bases outside the gene matches. CDR3 in DNA: TGTGCCAGCAGTTACTCATTGGGGGACAGGCAGTACTTC. It is translated as CASSYSLGDRQYF.